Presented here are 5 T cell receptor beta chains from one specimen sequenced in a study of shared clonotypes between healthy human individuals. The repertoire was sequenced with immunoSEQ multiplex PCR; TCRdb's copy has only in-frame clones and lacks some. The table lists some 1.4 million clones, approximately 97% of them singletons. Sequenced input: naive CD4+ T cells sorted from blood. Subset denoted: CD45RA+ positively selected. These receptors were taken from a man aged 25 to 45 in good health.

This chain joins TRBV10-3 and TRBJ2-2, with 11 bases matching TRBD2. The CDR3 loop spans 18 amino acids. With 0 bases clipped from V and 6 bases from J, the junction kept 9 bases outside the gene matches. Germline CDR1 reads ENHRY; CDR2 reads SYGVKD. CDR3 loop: CAISESAASGRFSGELFF. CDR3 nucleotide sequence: TGTGCCATCAGTGAGTCGGCGGCTAGCGGGAGGTTCTCCGGGGAGCTGTTTTTT.

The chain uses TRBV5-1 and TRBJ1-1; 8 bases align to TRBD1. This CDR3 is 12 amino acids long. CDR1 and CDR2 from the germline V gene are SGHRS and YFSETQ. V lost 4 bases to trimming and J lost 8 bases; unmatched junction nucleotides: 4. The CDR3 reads CASSPGQGEAFF. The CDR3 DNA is TGCGCCAGCAGCCCCGGACAGGGAGAAGCTTTCTTT. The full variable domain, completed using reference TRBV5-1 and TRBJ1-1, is KAGVTQTPRYLIKTRGQQVTLSCSPISGHRSVSWYQQTPGQGLQFLFEYFSETQRNKGNFPGRFSGRQFSNSRSEMNVSTLELGDSALYLCASSPGQGEAFFGQGTRLTVV.

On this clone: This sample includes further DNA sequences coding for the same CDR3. The CDR3 nucleotides are TGTGCCAGCAGTTTCCGAGAGCAGTACTTC. This gives the protein CASSFREQYF. The chain couples TRBV28 to TRBJ2-7; D gene unclear. Germline V gene sequence: CDR1 MDHEN, CDR2 SYDVKM. The CDR3 is 10 amino acids. Trimming left V 3 bases short and J 7 bases short, with 4 bases between. Combining the CDR3 with reference TRBV28 and TRBJ2-7 gives the whole variable domain DVKVTQSSRYLVKRTGEKVFLECVQDMDHENMFWYRQDPGLGLRLIYFSYDVKMKEKGDIPEGYSVSREKKERFSLILESASTNQTSMYLCASSFREQYFGPGTRLTVT.

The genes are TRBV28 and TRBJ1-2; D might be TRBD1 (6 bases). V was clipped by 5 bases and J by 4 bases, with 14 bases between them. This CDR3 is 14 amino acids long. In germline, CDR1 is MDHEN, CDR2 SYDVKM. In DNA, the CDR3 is TGTGCCAGCAGTCGTTACCAGGGGTCCTATGGCTACACCTTC. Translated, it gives CASSRYQGSYGYTF.

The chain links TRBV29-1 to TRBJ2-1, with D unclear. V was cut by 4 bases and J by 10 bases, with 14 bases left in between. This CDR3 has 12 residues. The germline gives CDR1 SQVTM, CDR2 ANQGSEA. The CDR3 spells CSVAPTPMEQFF. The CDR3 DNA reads TGCAGCGTTGCCCCGACTCCGATGGAGCAGTTCTTC.